This T cell receptor beta chain is from a study of CD8 T cells in Susac syndrome. Trimming took 1 base from V and 4 from J, leaving 9 bases between them. This CDR3 contains 14 residues. Germline V gives CDR1 LGHDT, CDR2 YNNKEL (reference sequence). Sequencing of TCR beta was undertaken in CD8+ and CD4+ T cells derived from blood. In contrast to the negatively isolated CD8+ and CD4+ T cells, TEMRA cells were FACS-enriched. Roughly 0.5 to 1 ug RNA was reverse transcribed with random hexamers. TCR beta CDR3 was amplified by immunoSEQ multiplex PCR. This amplification extended across 54 Vbeta and 13 Jbeta segments. TCRdb reanalysed the immunoSEQ multiplex PCR reads using MiXCR and keeps one entry per CDR3 protein. The sample holds 160,000 or so distinct CDR3 sequences, roughly 93% seen once.

V gene TRBV3-1 combines with J gene TRBJ2-3; D is possibly TRBD2 (5 bases). The sample consisted of CD4+ T cells from PBMCs. This clonotype originated in a human donor in good health. The CDR3 DNA reads as TGTGCCAGCAGCCAAGGGGCGGGCGCAGATACGCAGTATTTT. Translating gives CASSQGAGADTQYF.